The table lists the clone carrying this T cell receptor (beta chain) with a few counts. Its antigen is unknown. Frozen PBMC stocks contributed around 1.8 micrograms of genomic DNA to the TCR beta libraries. The sample belongs to a study of cytotoxic CD8 clonotypes in ibrutinib-treated CLL. Study-level background: Among the patients, some eleven presented as relapsed/refractory and around 16 as treatment-naive; 17 to 18 showed unmutated IGHV. Findings of the study overall: The times at which samples were taken varied between sustained-remission and progressing patients. Clonality increased at ibrutinib response and stayed stable in sustained remission. At progression, however, it fell back toward baseline.

Generated by immunoSEQ multiplex PCR, the TCRdb table keeps only in-frame clones and is missing some. The sample holds about 330,000 clones; about 61% are singletons and the top ten take 6% to 6.5%. This CDR3 is built from 13 residues. V lost 0 bases, J lost 3 bases, and 6 bases lay in between. Germline V gene sequence: CDR1 LGHNA, CDR2 YSLEER. The receptor was derived from a human donor with chronic lymphocytic leukemia. This rearrangement joins TRBV4-3 to TRBJ2-7; D not certain. Sequencing was performed on PBMCs, taken after 36 months of ibrutinib treatment. CDR3 region: CASSQDRHYEQYF. CDR3 DNA sequence: TGCGCCAGCAGCCAAGACAGGCACTACGAGCAGTACTTC.